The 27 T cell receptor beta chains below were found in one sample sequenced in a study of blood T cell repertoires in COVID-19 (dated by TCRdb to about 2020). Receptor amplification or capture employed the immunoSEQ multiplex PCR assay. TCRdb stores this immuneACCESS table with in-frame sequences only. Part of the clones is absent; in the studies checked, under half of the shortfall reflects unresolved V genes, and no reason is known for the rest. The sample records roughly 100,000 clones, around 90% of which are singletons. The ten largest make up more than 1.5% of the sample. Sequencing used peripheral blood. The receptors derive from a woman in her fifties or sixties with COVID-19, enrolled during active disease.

The CDR3 sequence: CASSLGTDRPNEKLFF. CDR3 coding DNA: TGTGCCAGCAGTTTAGGCACGGACAGGCCTAATGAAAAACTGTTTTTT. The chain carries TRBV28 and TRBJ1-4; 7 bases align to TRBD1. This CDR3 spans 16 amino acids. Germline V gene data show CDR1 as MDHEN and CDR2 as SYDVKM. V lost 2 bases and J lost 3; bases outside the gene matches: 6.

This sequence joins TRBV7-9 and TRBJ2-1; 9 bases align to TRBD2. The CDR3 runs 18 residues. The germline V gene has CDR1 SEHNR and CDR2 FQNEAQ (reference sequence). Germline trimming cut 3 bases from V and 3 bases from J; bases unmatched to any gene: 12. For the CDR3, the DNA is TGTGCCAGCAGCTTTTTAGCGGGGGCTGGTTTTGGCTACAATGAGCAGTTCTTC. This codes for CASSFLAGAGFGYNEQFF.

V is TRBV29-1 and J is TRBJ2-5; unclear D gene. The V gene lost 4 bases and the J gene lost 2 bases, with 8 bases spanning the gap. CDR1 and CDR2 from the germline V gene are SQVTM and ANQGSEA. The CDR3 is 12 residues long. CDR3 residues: CSVAPLQETQYF. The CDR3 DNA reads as TGCAGCGTTGCCCCGCTACAAGAGACCCAGTACTTC.

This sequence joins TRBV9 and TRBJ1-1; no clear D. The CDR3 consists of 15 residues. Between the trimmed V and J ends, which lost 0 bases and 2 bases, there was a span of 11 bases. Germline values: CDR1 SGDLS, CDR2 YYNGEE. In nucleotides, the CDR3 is TGTGCCAGCAGCGTAGGAACGTTTAGAAACACTGAAGCTTTCTTT. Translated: CASSVGTFRNTEAFF. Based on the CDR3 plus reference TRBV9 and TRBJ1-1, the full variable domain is DSGVTQTPKHLITATGQRVTLRCSPRSGDLSVYWYQQSLDQGLQFLIQYYNGEERAKGNILERFSAQQFPDLHSELNLSSLELGDSALYFCASSVGTFRNTEAFFGQGTRLTVV.

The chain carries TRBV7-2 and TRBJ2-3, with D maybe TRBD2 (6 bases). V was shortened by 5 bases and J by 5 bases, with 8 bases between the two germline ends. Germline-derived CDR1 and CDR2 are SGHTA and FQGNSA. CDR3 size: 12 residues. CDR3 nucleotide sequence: TGTGCCAGCAGCCCCGGGGGAGATACGCAGTATTTT. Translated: CASSPGGDTQYF.

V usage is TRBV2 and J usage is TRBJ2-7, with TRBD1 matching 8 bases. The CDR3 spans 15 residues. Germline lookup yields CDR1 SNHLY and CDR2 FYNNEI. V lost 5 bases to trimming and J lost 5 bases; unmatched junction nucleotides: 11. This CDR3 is CASSWRDRRPHEQYV. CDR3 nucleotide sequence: TGTGCCAGCAGTTGGCGGGACAGGAGGCCCCACGAGCAGTACGTC.

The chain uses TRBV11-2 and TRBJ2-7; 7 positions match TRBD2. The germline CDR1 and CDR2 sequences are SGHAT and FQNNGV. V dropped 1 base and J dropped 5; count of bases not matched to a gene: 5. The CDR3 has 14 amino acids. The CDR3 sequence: CASSLGAGVDEQYV. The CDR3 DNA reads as TGTGCCAGCAGCTTAGGGGCGGGGGTTGACGAGCAGTACGTC.

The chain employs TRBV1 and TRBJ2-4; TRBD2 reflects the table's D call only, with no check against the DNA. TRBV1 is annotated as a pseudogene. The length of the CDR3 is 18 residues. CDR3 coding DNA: TGCACCAGCAGCCGAGCGGGGGAAAATTGCAAGGCCAAAAACATTCAGTACTTC. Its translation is CTSSRAGENCKAKNIQYF.

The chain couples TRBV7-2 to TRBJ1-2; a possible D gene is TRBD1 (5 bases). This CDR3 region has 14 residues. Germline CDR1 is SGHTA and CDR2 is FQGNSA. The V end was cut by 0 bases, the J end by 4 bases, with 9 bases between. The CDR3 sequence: CASSLAGPGYGYTF. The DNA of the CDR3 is TGTGCCAGCAGCTTAGCGGGGCCGGGCTATGGCTACACCTTC.

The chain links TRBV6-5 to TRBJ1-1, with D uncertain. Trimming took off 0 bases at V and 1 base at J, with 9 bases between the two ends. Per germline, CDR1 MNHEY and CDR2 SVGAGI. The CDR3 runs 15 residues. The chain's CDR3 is CASSYSRGANTEAFF. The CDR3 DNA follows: TGTGCCAGCAGTTACTCTCGCGGAGCGAACACTGAAGCTTTCTTT.

CDR3 sequence (DNA): TGTGCCAGCTCACCGGGACAGCCCCATGGCTACACCTTC. Amino acid sequence: CASSPGQPHGYTF. V usage is TRBV18 and J usage is TRBJ1-2; 7 bases match TRBD1. V was clipped by 3 bases and J by 6 bases; unmatched bases: 4. The germline V gene encodes CDR1 KGHSH and CDR2 LQKENI. This CDR3 comprises 13 residues.

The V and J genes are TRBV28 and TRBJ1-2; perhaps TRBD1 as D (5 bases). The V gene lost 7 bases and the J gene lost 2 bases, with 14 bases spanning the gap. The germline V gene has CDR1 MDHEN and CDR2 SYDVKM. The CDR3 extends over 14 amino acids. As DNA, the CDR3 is TGTGCCAGCACCGAGACAGACCGCAACTATGGCTACACCTTC. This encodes CASTETDRNYGYTF.

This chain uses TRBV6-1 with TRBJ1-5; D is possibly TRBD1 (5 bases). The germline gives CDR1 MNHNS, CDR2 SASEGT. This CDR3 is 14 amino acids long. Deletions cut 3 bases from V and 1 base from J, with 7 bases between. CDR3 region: CASSEGLSNQPQHF. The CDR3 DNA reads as TGTGCCAGCAGTGAGGGACTAAGCAATCAGCCCCAGCATTTT.

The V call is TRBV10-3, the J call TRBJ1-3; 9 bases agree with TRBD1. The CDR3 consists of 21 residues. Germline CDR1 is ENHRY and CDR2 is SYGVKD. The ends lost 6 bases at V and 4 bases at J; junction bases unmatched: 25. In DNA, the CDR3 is TGTGCCATCAGAGCTCCCCAGGACAGGGGTCTTTTTTCGGGCCCCGGAAACACCATATATTTT. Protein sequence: CAIRAPQDRGLFSGPGNTIYF.

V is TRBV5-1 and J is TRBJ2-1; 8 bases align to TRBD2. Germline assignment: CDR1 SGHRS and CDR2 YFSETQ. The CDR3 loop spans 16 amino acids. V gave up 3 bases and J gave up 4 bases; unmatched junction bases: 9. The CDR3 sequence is CASSSDGAGGYNEQFF. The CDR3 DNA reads TGCGCCAGCAGCTCTGACGGGGCGGGGGGTTACAATGAGCAGTTCTTC.

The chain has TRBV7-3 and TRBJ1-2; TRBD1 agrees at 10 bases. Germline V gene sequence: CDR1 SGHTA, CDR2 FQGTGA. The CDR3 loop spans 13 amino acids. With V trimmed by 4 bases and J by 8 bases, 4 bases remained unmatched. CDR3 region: CASSSGTGVGYTF. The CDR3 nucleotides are TGTGCCAGCAGCTCCGGGACAGGGGTCGGCTACACCTTC. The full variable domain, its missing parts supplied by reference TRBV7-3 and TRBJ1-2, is GAGVSQTPSNKVTEKGKYVELRCDPISGHTALYWYRQSLGQGPEFLIYFQGTGAADDSGLPNDRFFAVRPEGSVSTLKIQRTERGDSAVYLCASSSGTGVGYTFGSGTRLTVV.

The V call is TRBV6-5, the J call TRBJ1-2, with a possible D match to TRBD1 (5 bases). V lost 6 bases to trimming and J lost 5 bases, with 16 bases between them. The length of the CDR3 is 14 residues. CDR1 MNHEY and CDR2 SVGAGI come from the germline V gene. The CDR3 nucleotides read TGTGCCAGCAGCGCTTCCGGGGGGGGATATGGCTACACCTTC. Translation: CASSASGGGYGYTF.

This chain's CDR3 is CSVGIGTGNSPLHF. The CDR3 coding sequence is TGCAGCGTTGGAATAGGGACAGGGAATTCACCCCTCCACTTT. The gene calls are TRBV29-1 and TRBJ1-6; 9 positions match TRBD1. CDR3 length: 14 residues. V was pared by 4 bases and J by 7 bases, with 5 bases of the junction left unmatched. CDR1 and CDR2 from the germline V gene are SQVTM and ANQGSEA.

In DNA form, the CDR3 reads TGTGCCAGCAACCGCCGGGACAGGAATTCACCCCTCCACTTT. Amino acid sequence: CASNRRDRNSPLHF. V usage is TRBV2 and J usage is TRBJ1-6, with 8 bases that match TRBD1. After removal of 7 bases from V and 7 bases from J, the junction contained 6 bases not matched to a gene. Germline CDR1 SNHLY, CDR2 FYNNEI. CDR3 length: 14 residues.

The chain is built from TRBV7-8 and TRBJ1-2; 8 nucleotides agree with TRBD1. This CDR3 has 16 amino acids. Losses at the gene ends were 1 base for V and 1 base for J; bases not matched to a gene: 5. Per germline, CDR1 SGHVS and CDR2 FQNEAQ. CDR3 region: CASSLGRGRINYGYTF. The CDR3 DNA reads TGTGCCAGCAGCTTAGGCAGGGGGCGGATTAACTATGGCTACACCTTC.

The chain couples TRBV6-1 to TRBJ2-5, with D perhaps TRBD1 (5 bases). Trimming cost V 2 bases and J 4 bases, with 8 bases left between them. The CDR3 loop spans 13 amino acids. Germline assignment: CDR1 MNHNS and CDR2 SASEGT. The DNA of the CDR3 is TGTGCCAGCAGTGAAATTAGGGGAGAGACCCAGTACTTC. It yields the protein CASSEIRGETQYF.

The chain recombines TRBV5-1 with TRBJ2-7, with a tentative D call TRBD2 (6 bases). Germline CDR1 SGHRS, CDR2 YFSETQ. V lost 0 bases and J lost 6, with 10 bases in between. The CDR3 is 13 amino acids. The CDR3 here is CASSLARGCEQYV. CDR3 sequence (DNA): TGCGCCAGCAGCTTGGCCCGGGGGTGCGAGCAGTACGTC.

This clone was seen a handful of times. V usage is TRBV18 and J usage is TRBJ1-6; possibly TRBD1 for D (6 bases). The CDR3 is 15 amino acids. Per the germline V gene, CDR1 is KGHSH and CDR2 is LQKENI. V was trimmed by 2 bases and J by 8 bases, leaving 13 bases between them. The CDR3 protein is CASSPKGGLDSPLHF. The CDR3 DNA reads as TGTGCCAGCTCACCAAAGGGGGGGCTCGATTCACCCCTCCACTTT.

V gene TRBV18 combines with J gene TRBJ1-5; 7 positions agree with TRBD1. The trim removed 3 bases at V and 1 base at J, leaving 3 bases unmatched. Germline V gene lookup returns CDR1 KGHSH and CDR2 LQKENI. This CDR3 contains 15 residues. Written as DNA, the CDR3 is TGTGCCAGCTCACCGGGGACAGAGAGCAATCAGCCCCAGCATTTT. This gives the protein CASSPGTESNQPQHF.

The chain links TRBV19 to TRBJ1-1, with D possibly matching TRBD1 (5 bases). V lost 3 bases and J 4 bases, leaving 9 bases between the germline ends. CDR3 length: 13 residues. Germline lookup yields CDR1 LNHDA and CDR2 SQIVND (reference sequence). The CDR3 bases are TGTGCCAGTAGTATTTCAGGGCCCACTGAAGCTTTCTTT. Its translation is CASSISGPTEAFF.

CDR3: CASSDTGGTEAFF. CDR3 sequence (DNA): TGTGCCAGCAGTGACACAGGGGGGACTGAAGCTTTCTTT. This chain joins TRBV6-4 and TRBJ1-1, with 8 bases that match TRBD1. The CDR3 totals 13 residues. Losses at the gene ends were 2 bases for V and 5 bases for J; bases not matched to a gene: 1. Germline lookup yields CDR1 MRHNA and CDR2 SNTAGT.

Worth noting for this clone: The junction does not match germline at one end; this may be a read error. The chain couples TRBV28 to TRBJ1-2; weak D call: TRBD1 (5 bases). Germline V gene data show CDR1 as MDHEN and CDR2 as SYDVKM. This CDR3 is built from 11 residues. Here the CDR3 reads CGSSGGYGYTF. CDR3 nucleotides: TGTGGCAGCTCGGGGGGCTATGGCTACACCTTC.